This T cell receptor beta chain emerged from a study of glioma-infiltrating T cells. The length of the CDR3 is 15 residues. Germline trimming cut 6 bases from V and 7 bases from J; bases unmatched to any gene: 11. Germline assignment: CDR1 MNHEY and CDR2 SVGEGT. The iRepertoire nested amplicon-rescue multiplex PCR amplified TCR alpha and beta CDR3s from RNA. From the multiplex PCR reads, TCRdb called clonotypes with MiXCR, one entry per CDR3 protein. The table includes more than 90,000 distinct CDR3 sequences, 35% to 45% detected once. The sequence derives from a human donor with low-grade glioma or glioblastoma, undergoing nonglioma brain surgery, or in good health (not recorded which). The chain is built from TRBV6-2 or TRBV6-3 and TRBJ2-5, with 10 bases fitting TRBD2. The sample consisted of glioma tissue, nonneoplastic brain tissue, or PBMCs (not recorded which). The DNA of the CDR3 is TGTGCCAGCAGACGACCAGCGGGAGGGCGGGGGACCCAGTACTTC. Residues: CASRRPAGGRGTQYF.